The rows below give T cell receptor beta chains drawn from one sample of a study of blood T cell repertoires in COVID-19. TCRdb's table, derived via immunoSEQ multiplex PCR, lists solely in-frame clones and lacks some. The data show roughly 180,000 clones, with about 85% seen just once and about 5.7% held by the top ten. Sequencing was carried out using PBMCs or T cells enriched from blood (not recorded which). These receptors all come from a woman aged 40 to 50 with acute COVID-19. The CDR3 runs from the conserved cysteine through the conserved F or W. Each record gives: V gene, CDR3 protein.

TRBV7-9	CASSLLVSAQYF
TRBV3-1/TRBV3-2	CASSQASNNEKLFF
TRBV7-9	CASSPPAQGLAANEQFF
TRBV19	CASRAPSTDTQYF
TRBV5-8	CASSLASGSTDTQYF
TRBV10-3	CAISTGTLTPVGYTF
TRBV12-3/TRBV12-4	CASSHSGNYGYTF
TRBV29-1	CSVVEGNTGELFF
TRBV21-1	CASSKGPRENTEAFF
TRBV9	CASSVVTSGATQYF
TRBV6-2/TRBV6-3	CASSYGLAAGELFF
TRBV9	CASSPRDRGRPGANVLTF
TRBV5-1	CASSLVQGRYNSPLHF
TRBV10-3	CAISGTSGGGTDTQYF
TRBV20-1	CSARGSETQYF
TRBV12-5	CASSINYGYTF
TRBV3-1/TRBV3-2	CASSQVGGRTDTQYF
TRBV19	CATADQSGGSNQPQHF
TRBV7-9	CASSLESGHQYF
TRBV10-3	CAISEGRRIF
TRBV19	CASSIRARGVTGELFF
TRBV4-1	CASRTTWANTGELFF
TRBV6-5	CASGLAGADEQFF
TRBV6-5	CASSYSGEFLFF
TRBV5-1	CASSDRDRGNYEQYF
TRBV11-3	CASSSRLAGTTDTQYF
TRBV19	CASKGQGVEKLFF
TRBV15	CATSPANYGYTF
TRBV2	CASSGTSGNYNEQFF
TRBV7-6	CASSLARGPETQYF
TRBV6-5	CAISRLTGELFF